The clone carrying this T cell receptor beta chain was seen repeatedly, ten times or more. Its specificity is unknown. All gene names here are mouse names. Sequencing ends 4 residues short of the CDR3 end; the germline J gene provides the rest. This specimen belongs to a study of CD8+ T cells in alopecia areata. Turning to the study itself: Female C3H/HeJ mice aged about 6-10 weeks were given skin from C3H/HeJ graft donors, roughly 6-13 months old, that had spontaneous alopecia. Study observations and caveats: Affected lesional scalp, above all in alopecia totalis/universalis, was more clonal than normal scalp. Scalp samples also yield sequences of resident alphabeta T cells from normal skin. Patients showed less clear TCR sequence sharing than mice, possibly partly because of HLA diversity.

J was trimmed by 6 bases and V by 0 bases; bases with no gene match: 4. This CDR3 is built from 16 residues. Germline-derived CDR1 and CDR2 are NSQYPW and LRSPGD (reference sequence). The study sorted pooled cutaneous lymph node cells by CD4, CD8alpha, NKG2D, NKG2ACE and other markers. Extracted RNA was reverse transcribed into cDNA, the sequencing template. Using immunoSEQ multiplex PCR, the repertoire was profiled, and TCRdb retains in-frame clones only, with some absent. The sample was found to contain over 5,500 clones, and every one recurs. The origin of this receptor is a C3H/HeJ mouse with alopecia areata. These mice share the MHC haplotype H2-k. Sample: CD8+ T cells sorted from a lymph node. This chain joins TRBV1 and TRBJ2-1; 11 bases map to TRBD2. The CDR3 spells CTCSAELGGPLAEQFF. The sequenced part of the CDR3 DNA is TGCACCTGCAGTGCAGAACTGGGGGGGCCCCTTGCT.